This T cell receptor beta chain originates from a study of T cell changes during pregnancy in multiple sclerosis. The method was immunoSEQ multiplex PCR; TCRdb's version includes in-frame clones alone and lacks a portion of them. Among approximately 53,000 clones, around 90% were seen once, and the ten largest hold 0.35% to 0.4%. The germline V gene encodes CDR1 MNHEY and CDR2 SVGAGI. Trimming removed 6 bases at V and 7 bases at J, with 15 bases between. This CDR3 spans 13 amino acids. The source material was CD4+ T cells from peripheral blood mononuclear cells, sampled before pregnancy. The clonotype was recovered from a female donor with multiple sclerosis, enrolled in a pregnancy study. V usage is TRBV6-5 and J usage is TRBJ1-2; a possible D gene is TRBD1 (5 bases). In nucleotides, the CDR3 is TGTGCCAGCAGCTGGAACCAGGGTCCTGGCTACACCTTC. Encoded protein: CASSWNQGPGYTF.